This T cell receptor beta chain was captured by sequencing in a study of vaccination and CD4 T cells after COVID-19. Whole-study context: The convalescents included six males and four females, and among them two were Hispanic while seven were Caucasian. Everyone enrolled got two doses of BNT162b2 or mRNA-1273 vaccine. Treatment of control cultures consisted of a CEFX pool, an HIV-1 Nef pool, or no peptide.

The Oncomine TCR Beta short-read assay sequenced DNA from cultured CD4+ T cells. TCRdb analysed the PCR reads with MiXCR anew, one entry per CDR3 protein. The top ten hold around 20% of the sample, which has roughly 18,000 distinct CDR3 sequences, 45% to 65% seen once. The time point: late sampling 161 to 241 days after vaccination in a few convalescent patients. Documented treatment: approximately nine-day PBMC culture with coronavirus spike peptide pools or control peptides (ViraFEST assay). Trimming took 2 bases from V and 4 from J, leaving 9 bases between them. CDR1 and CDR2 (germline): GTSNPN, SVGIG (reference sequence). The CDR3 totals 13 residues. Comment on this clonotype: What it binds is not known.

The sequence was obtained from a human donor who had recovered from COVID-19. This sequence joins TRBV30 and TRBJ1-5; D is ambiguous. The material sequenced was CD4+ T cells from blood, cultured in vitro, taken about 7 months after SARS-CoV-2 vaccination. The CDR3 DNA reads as TGTGCCTGGAGTCCAAGGGAAAATCAGCCCCAGCATTTT. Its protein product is CAWSPRENQPQHF.